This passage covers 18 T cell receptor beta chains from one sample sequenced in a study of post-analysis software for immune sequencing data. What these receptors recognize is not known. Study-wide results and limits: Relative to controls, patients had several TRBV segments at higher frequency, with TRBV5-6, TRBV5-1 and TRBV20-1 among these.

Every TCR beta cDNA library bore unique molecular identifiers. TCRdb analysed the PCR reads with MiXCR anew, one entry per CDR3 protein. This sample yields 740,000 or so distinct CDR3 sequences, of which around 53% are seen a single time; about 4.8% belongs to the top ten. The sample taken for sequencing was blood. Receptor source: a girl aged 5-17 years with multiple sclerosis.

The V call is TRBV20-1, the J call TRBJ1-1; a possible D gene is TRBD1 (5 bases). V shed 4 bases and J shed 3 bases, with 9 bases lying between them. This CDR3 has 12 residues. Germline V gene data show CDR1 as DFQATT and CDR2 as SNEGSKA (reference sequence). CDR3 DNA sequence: TGCAGTGCTAAGCCGGGGGACACTGAAGCTTTCTTT. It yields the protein CSAKPGDTEAFF.

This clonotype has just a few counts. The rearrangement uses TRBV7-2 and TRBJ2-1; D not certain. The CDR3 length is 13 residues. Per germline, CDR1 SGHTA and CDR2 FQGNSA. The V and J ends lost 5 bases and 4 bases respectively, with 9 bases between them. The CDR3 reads CASSPLGYNEQFF. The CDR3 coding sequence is TGTGCCAGCAGCCCCTTAGGGTACAATGAGCAGTTCTTC. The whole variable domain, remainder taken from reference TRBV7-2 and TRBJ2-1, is GAGVSQSPSNKVTEKGKDVELRCDPISGHTALYWYRQSLGQGLEFLIYFQGNSAPDKSGLPSDRFSAERTGGSVSTLTIQRTQQEDSAVYLCASSPLGYNEQFFGPGTRLTVL.

CDR3 loop: CASSPTRNGELFF. DNA of the CDR3: TGTGCCAGCAGCCCGACGCGGAATGGGGAGCTGTTTTTT. The chain combines TRBV7-6 with TRBJ2-2; D remains ambiguous. The CDR3 runs 13 residues. Germline V lookup: CDR1 SGHVS, CDR2 FNYEAQ. The V end was cut by 5 bases, the J end by 8 bases, with 12 bases between.

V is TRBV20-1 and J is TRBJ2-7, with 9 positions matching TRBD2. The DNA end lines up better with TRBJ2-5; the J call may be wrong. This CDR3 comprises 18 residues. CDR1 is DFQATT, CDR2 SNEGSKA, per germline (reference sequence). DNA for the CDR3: TGCAGTGCTAGAGATACTCGCGGGAGGGCCCGAACGGGCGAGACCCAGTACTTC. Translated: CSARDTRGRARTGETQYF.

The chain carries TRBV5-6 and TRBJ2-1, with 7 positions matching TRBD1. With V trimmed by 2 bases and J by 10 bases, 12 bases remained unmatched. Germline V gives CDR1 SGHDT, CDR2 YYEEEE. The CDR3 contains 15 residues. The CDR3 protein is CASSLDPHRGGEQFF. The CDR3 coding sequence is TGTGCCAGCAGCTTAGACCCCCACAGGGGCGGCGAGCAGTTCTTC.

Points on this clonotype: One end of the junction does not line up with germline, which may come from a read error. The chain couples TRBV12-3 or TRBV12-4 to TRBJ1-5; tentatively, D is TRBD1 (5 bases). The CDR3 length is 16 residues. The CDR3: CTSSTGGTVSNQPQHF. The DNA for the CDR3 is TGTACCAGCAGTACTGGCGGGACCGTGAGCAATCAGCCCCAGCATTTT.

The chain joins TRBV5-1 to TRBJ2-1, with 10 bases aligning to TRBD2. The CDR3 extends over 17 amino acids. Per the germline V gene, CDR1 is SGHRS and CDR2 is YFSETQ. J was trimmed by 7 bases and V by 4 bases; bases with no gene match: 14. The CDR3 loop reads CASSPVPLAGSFNEQFF. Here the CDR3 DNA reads TGCGCCAGCAGCCCGGTCCCACTAGCGGGGAGTTTTAATGAGCAGTTCTTC.

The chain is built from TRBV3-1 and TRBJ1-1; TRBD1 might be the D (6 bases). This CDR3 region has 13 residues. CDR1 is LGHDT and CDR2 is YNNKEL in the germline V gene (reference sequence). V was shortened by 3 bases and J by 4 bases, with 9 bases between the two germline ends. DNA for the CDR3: TGTGCCAGCAGCCAGTGGGACACCACTGAAGCTTTCTTT. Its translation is CASSQWDTTEAFF.

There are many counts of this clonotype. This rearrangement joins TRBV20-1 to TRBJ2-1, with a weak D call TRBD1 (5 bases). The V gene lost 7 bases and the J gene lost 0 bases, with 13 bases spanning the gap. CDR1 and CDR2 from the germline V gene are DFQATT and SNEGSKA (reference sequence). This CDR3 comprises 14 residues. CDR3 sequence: CSVPTESSYNEQFF. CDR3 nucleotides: TGCAGTGTTCCGACAGAGAGCTCCTACAATGAGCAGTTCTTC.

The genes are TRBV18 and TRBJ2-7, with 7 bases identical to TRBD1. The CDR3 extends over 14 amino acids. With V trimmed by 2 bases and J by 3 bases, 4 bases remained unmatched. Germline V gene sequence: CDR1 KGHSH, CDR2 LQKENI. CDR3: CASSPSYRGYEQYF. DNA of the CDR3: TGTGCCAGCTCACCATCGTACAGGGGCTACGAGCAGTACTTC. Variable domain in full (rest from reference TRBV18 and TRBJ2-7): NAGVMQNPRHLVRRRGQEARLRCSPMKGHSHVYWYRQLPEEGLKFMVYLQKENIIDESGMPKERFSAEFPKEGPSILRIQQVVRGDSAAYFCASSPSYRGYEQYFGPGTRLTVT.

The CDR3 reads CASRLAGVINEQFF. CDR3 nucleotides: TGTGCCAGCAGACTAGCAGGAGTTATTAATGAGCAGTTCTTC. The chain combines TRBV27 with TRBJ2-1, with a possible D match to TRBD2 (6 bases). V was pared by 6 bases and J by 7 bases, with 16 bases between. The CDR3 has 14 amino acids. Germline V gene data show CDR1 as MNHEY and CDR2 as SMNVEV (reference sequence).

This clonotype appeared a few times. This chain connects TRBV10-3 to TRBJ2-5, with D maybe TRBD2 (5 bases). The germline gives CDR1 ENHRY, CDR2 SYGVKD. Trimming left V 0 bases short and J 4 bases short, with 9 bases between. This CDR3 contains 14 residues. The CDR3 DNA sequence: TGTGCCATCAGTGAGTCTGGCGGAGGAGAGACCCAGTACTTC. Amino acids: CAISESGGGETQYF.

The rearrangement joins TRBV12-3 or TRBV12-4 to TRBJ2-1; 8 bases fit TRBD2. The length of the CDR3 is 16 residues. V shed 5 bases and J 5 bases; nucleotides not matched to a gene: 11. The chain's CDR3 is CASSLTGGHENNEQFF. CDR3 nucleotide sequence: TGTGCCAGCAGTCTCACGGGGGGGCACGAAAACAATGAGCAGTTCTTC.

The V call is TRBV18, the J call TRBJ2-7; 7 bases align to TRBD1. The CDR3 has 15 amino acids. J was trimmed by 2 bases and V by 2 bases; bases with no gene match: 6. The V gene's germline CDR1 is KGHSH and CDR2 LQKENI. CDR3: CASSPTFGTAYEQYF. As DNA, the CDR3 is TGTGCCAGCTCACCAACATTTGGGACAGCCTACGAGCAGTACTTC.

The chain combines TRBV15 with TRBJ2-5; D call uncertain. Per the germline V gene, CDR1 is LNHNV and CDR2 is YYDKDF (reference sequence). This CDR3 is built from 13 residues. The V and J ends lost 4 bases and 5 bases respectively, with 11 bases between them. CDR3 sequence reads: CATSTAHGETQYF. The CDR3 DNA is TGTGCCACCAGCACGGCCCACGGCGAGACCCAGTACTTC.

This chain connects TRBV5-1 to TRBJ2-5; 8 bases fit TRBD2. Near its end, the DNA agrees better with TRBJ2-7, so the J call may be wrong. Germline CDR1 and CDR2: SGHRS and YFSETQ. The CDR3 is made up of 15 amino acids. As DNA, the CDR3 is TGCGCCAGCACCCCGGATGCGGGAGGAACTTACGAGCAGTACTTC. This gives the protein CASTPDAGGTYEQYF.

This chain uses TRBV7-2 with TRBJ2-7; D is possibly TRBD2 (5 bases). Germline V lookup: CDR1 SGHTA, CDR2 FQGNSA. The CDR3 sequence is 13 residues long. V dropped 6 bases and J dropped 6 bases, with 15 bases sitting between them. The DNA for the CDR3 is TGTGCCAGCAGACTTTCGGGGTCAGGCGAGCAGTACTTC. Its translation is CASRLSGSGEQYF.

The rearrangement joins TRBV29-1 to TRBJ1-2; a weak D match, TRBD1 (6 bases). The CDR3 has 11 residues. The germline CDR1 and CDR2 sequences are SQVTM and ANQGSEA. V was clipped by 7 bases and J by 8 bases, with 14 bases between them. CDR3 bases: TGCAGCGGCTCAAGGGGGAGCGGCTACACCTTC. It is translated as CSGSRGSGYTF.